The TCR beta chain described here comes from a study of blood T cell repertoires in COVID-19. Study background: There were acute and convalescent COVID-19 samples, and they came from the United States, Italy and Spain. PBMCs, B-cell-depleted T cells, or T cells were the source of the cDNA or gDNA that made up the material.

This CDR3 comprises 17 residues. After removal of 1 base from V and 3 bases from J, the junction contained 6 bases not matched to a gene. CDR1 is SEHNR and CDR2 is FQNEAQ in the germline V gene (reference sequence). Authors' data handling: Amplified reference gene primers provided the basis for estimating nucleated cell counts. Libraries were prepared by immunoSEQ multiplex PCR; TCRdb keeps only in-frame clonotypes and omits some of them. V and J calls and clone size are given by that table; D and trimming were obtained from the DNA. This repertoire shows under 300,000 clones, roughly 87% found once; its top ten account for just over 7%.

The clonotype was recovered from a man aged 55 to 69 who had recovered from COVID-19. This chain joins TRBV7-9 and TRBJ2-5, with TRBD1 matching over 12 bases. Sequencing was done on a sample of peripheral blood. The CDR3 DNA reads as TGTGCCAGCAGCTTAGGCCGGGACAGGGGGCCGAAAGAGACCCAGTACTTC. Amino acids: CASSLGRDRGPKETQYF. Filled out from reference TRBV7-9 and TRBJ2-5, the complete variable domain reads DTGVSQNPRHKITKRGQNVTFRCDPISEHNRLYWYRQTLGQGPEFLTYFQNEAQLEKSRLLSDRFSAERPKGSFSTLEIQRTEQGDSAMYLCASSLGRDRGPKETQYFGPGTRLLVL.